The rows below give T cell receptor beta chains drawn from one sample of a study of blood T cell repertoires in COVID-19. The method was immunoSEQ multiplex PCR; TCRdb's version includes in-frame clones alone and lacks a portion of them. The sample records roughly 220,000 clones, roughly 90% being singletons. Sequencing was done on a sample of PBMCs or T cells enriched from blood (not recorded which). The receptors were gathered from a woman aged 25-40 years who had recovered from COVID-19. CDR3s include the opening cysteine and the closing phenylalanine or tryptophan. A D gene is named only where the DNA matches it firmly. Clone size is stated in some rows and not others, as once, few, many or a class when expanded.

>-|-|TRBJ2-5|TRBV9
TGTGCCAGCAGCGTAGGACTCGTTGTAGACCCAGAGACCCAGTACTTC
CASSVGLVVDPETQYF
>-|-|TRBJ1-6|TRBV5-1
TGCGCCAGCAGCCCAATAAGCTCACGGGGGGGGAATTCACCCCTCCACTTT
CASSPISSRGGNSPLHF
>-|-|TRBJ2-7|TRBV7-2
TGTGCCAGCAGCTTAGGCGGTTTAGGCTACGAGCAGTACTTC
CASSLGGLGYEQYF
>TRBD2|-|TRBJ2-7|TRBV18
TGTGCCAGCTCTCGGATCGGACTAGCGGGGGCCTTCTCCTACGAGCAGTACTTC
CASSRIGLAGAFSYEQYF
>-|once|TRBJ2-2|TRBV6-4
TGTGCCAGCAGTATAGGGGAGAACACCGGGGAGCTGTTTTTT
CASSIGENTGELFF
>TRBD2|-|TRBJ2-1|TRBV6-2/TRBV6-3
TGTGCCAGCAGTTCCCGCCTCGGGGGGGATGAGCAGTTCTTC
CASSSRLGGDEQFF
>TRBD2|-|TRBJ2-5|TRBV6-1
TGTGCCAGCAGGGAAGCGGGGGCCGGGGAGACCCAGTACTTC
CASREAGAGETQYF
>TRBD1|few|TRBJ1-4|TRBV2
TGTGCCAGCAGTGAACTAAGGACAGGGGCGAAACTGTTTTTT
CASSELRTGAKLFF
>TRBD1|-|TRBJ2-3|TRBV10-3
TGTGCCATCGGGCGGACAGGGGACACAGATACGCAGTATTTT
CAIGRTGDTDTQYF
>TRBD1|many|TRBJ1-1|TRBV18
TGTGCCAGCTCACCACTGGGACAGGACAATGAAGCTTTCTTT
CASSPLGQDNEAFF
>TRBD2|-|TRBJ2-1|TRBV4-3
TGCGCCAGCAGCCAAGAGGCCACTAGCGGGGGGATCTGGTACAATGAGCAGTTCTTC
CASSQEATSGGIWYNEQFF
>-|few|TRBJ1-1|TRBV7-2
TGTGCCAGCAGCCTTCACGGGGCGGGGACTGAAGCTTTCTTT
CASSLHGAGTEAFF
>-|-|TRBJ2-7|TRBV29-1
TGCAGCGTGAGCCGGGACACGGACGAGCAGTACTTC
CSVSRDTDEQYF
>-|-|TRBJ2-5|TRBV15
TGTGCCACCAGCTTGGTAGGAGGGCAAGAGACCCAGTACTTC
CATSLVGGQETQYF
>TRBD2|-|TRBJ2-1|TRBV4-3
TGCGCCAGCAGACGGACTAGCGGGGGGGACAATGAGCAGTTCTTC
CASRRTSGGDNEQFF
>-|-|TRBJ1-2|TRBV12-3/TRBV12-4
TGTGCCAGCAGTTTTACCCGCGGCTATGGCTACACCTTC
CASSFTRGYGYTF
>TRBD1|-|TRBJ2-5|TRBV3-1/TRBV3-2
TGTGCCAGCAGGGGGACAGCTCAAGAGACCCAGTACTTC
CASRGTAQETQYF
>TRBD2|-|TRBJ2-7|TRBV5-5
TGTGCCAGCAGCTTAGCGGGGGGCCGCAACGAGCAGTACTTC
CASSLAGGRNEQYF
>-|-|TRBJ1-6|TRBV19
TGTGCCAGTAGTCCCTTGGAGGCGGGGGCGCCTTCACCCCTCCACTTT
CASSPLEAGAPSPLHF
>TRBD1|-|TRBJ1-1|TRBV7-9
TGTGCCAGCAGCGCGTCACAGGGGTCCCTCTTGAACACTGAAGCTTTCTTT
CASSASQGSLLNTEAFF
>-|-|TRBJ1-6|TRBV9
TGTGCCAGCAGCGTAGGTGACAGGCCCAGTTCACCCCTCCACTTT
CASSVGDRPSSPLHF
>TRBD2|-|TRBJ2-7|TRBV11-2
TGTGCCAGCAGCCCGTCGCCGGGACTACGATACGAGCAGTACTTC
CASSPSPGLRYEQYF
>-|-|TRBJ1-1|TRBV5-6
TGTGCCAGCAGCTGGGGGGTGGGCAACACTGAAGCTTTCTTT
CASSWGVGNTEAFF
>TRBD1|-|TRBJ1-4|TRBV6-5
TGTGCCAGCAGTTGGACAGGGGGCCTGGAAAAACTGTTTTTT
CASSWTGGLEKLFF
>TRBD2|-|TRBJ2-1|TRBV11-2
TGTGCCAGCAGCTTACCTAGCGGGGGGGCGAATGAGCAGTTCTTC
CASSLPSGGANEQFF
>TRBD1|-|TRBJ1-6|TRBV6-2/TRBV6-3
TGTGCCAGCAGTCCGACAGGGGTTACTTCACCCCTCCACTTT
CASSPTGVTSPLHF
>TRBD2|-|TRBJ2-3|TRBV7-9
TGTGCCAGCAGCACCTTAGCGGGGTGGTGGGCAGATACGCAGTATTTT
CASSTLAGWWADTQYF
>TRBD1|-|TRBJ1-6|TRBV6-5
TGTGCCAGCAGTCTACAGGGGGCCTATAATTCACCCCTCCACTTT
CASSLQGAYNSPLHF
>TRBD2|-|TRBJ2-3|TRBV29-1
TGCAGCGTTGGATGGGGCGGGGGGGCCGTAGATACGCAGTATTTT
CSVGWGGGAVDTQYF
>TRBD1|-|TRBJ2-2|TRBV29-1
TGCAGCGTTGAGGGGCAGGGGGCGCGTACCGGGGAGCTGTTTTTT
CSVEGQGARTGELFF
>TRBD1|-|TRBJ1-6|TRBV19
TGTGCCAGTTCAGGACAGGGGCCTTCACCCCTCCACTTT
CASSGQGPSPLHF
>TRBD2|-|TRBJ2-7|TRBV5-1
TGCGCCAGCAGCTTGGGTAGCGGGGGGATGAGCTCCTACGAGCAGTACTTC
CASSLGSGGMSSYEQYF
>-|-|TRBJ1-1|TRBV19
TGTGCCAGTAGAAGGGGGAACACTGAAGCTTTCTTT
CASRRGNTEAFF
>-|few|TRBJ1-2|TRBV6-5
TGTGCCACCACCCCTACAGGGATAAATGGCTACACCTTC
CATTPTGINGYTF
>TRBD1|-|TRBJ1-6|TRBV4-2
TGTGCCAGCAGCCAAGGACAGGGTAACGGTTCACCCCTCCACTTT
CASSQGQGNGSPLHF
>-|-|TRBJ1-5|TRBV5-6
TGTGCCAGCAGCTTGATGTCTGGGGCGATCAATCAGCCCCAGCATTTT
CASSLMSGAINQPQHF
>-|-|TRBJ1-1|TRBV19
TGTGCCAGTAGTATAGATAAAGCGAACACTGAAGCTTTCTTT
CASSIDKANTEAFF
>TRBD2|-|TRBJ2-5|TRBV2
TGTGCCAGCATGGGACTAGCGGGGGTTGGGGAGACCCAGTACTTC
CASMGLAGVGETQYF
>-|-|TRBJ1-2|TRBV7-2
TGTGCCAGCAGCTTAAGGGTTCAGGGATCTAACTATGGCTACACCTTC
CASSLRVQGSNYGYTF
>TRBD1|-|TRBJ1-5|TRBV19
TGTGCCAGTAGTATTTACAGGGGTGAGCCCCAGCATTTT
CASSIYRGEPQHF
>-|-|TRBJ2-1|TRBV4-3
TGCGCCAGCAGCCAAGCCTCGTGGGGGGGGCCCCTGTTCTTC
CASSQASWGGPLFF
>-|-|TRBJ1-3|TRBV18
TGTGCCAGCTCACCCCAATTGTACAGTCGCCCTGGAAACACCATATATTTT
CASSPQLYSRPGNTIYF
>-|once|TRBJ1-3|TRBV7-2
TGTGCCAGCAGCTTAGTCGGGGGTATGTCTGGAAACACCATATATTTT
CASSLVGGMSGNTIYF
>TRBD1|-|TRBJ1-2|TRBV15
TGTGCCACCAGCAGTCCCACAGGGGGCGACTATGGCTACACCTTC
CATSSPTGGDYGYTF
>TRBD1|-|TRBJ1-2|TRBV10-3
TGTGCCATCAGTGAGCAGGGACAGAACTATGGCTACACCTTC
CAISEQGQNYGYTF
>TRBD1|-|TRBJ1-5|TRBV10-3
TGTGCCACCTCCGGGACAGGGGGCAATCAGCCCCAGCATTTT
CATSGTGGNQPQHF
>-|-|TRBJ1-2|TRBV23-1
TGCGCCAGCGGACGTCCCAGGGACAAAGGGTATGGCTACACCTTC
CASGRPRDKGYGYTF
>-|-|TRBJ1-1|TRBV15
TGTGCCACCAGCAGAGGGTACAGCATGAACACTGAAGCTTTCTTT
CATSRGYSMNTEAFF
>-|-|TRBJ2-1|TRBV29-1
TGCAGCGTTAACCCCCAGGAGCAGTTCTTC
CSVNPQEQFF
>-|once|TRBJ1-4|TRBV5-6
TGTGCCAGCAGCTTGCGTCAGGGGAGCAGGAATGAAAAACTGTTTTTT
CASSLRQGSRNEKLFF
>-|-|TRBJ2-7|TRBV7-9
TGTGCCAGCAGCTTACAGGGAGGGCAGTACTTC
CASSLQGGQYF
>TRBD2|-|TRBJ2-7|TRBV15
TGTGCCACCAGCACAAGTCTAGCGGGGTTCTACGAGCAGTACTTC
CATSTSLAGFYEQYF
>-|-|TRBJ2-1|TRBV5-7
TGTGCCAGCAGCTGGAGGTCCTACAATGAGCAGTTCTTC
CASSWRSYNEQFF
>-|-|TRBJ2-7|TRBV9
TGTGCCAGCAGCCGATATCACAGGGACGAGCAGTACTTC
CASSRYHRDEQYF
>TRBD1|-|TRBJ1-2|TRBV6-1
TGTGCCAGCAGTGAAGCAGGGGGCGCCAGGGGCTACACCTTC
CASSEAGGARGYTF
>-|-|TRBJ2-1|TRBV9
TGTGCCAGCAGCGTAGGCAGGTCAACTTACAATGAGCAGTTCTTC
CASSVGRSTYNEQFF
>-|-|TRBJ2-2|TRBV13
TGTGCCAGCAGCCCAGTCTACACCGGGGAGCTGTTTTTT
CASSPVYTGELFF
>-|once|TRBJ1-2|TRBV4-1
TGCGCCAGCAGCCAAGTGCCGTTGTGGGCTGTATACTATGGCTACACCTTC
CASSQVPLWAVYYGYTF
>TRBD1|-|TRBJ1-1|TRBV9
TGTGCCAGCAGCGTAGTTGGAGGCAGGGGGTCTGAAGCTTTCTTT
CASSVVGGRGSEAFF
>-|once|TRBJ1-1|TRBV7-8
TGTGCCAGCAGCCCCGCCACAGGGCATTTTCGTAATGAAGCTTTCTTT
CASSPATGHFRNEAFF